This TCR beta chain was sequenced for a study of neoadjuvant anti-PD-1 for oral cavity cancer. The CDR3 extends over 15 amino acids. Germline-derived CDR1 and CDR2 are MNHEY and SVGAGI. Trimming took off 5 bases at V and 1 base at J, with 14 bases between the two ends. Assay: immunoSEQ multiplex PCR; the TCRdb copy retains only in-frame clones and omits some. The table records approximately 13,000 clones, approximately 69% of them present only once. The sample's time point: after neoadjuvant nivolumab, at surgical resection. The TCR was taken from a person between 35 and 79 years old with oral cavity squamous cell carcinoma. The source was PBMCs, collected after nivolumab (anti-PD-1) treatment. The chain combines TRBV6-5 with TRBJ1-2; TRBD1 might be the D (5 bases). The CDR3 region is CASSRIGGDNYGYTF. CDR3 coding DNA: TGTGCCAGCAGTCGAATTGGGGGGGATAACTATGGCTACACCTTC.